The entry below gives a single T cell receptor (beta chain) sequence along with its context. The antigen is unknown. The V gene's germline CDR1 is MGHRA and CDR2 YSYEKL. The CDR3 length is 15 residues. V gave up 1 base and J gave up 2 bases, with 9 bases separating them. Clones were sequenced by immunoSEQ multiplex PCR, and TCRdb holds only the in-frame ones, with some missing. The sample holds around 170,000 clones; approximately 90% are singletons and the top ten take over 0.85%. This sample was taken from a study of T cell responses to AZD1222 COVID-19 vaccine. Study overall: Pooling was applied to second doses at about 4 or about 12 weeks.

General study results and limits: In a largely white British group with more females than males, clonal diversity was possibly underestimated. Spike-specific TCR breadth and depth went up after people got two AZD1222 doses.

This specimen was peripheral blood, taken on day 0 of AZD1222 vaccination. The chain joins TRBV4-1 to TRBJ1-3; D uncertain. This TCR was sampled from an adult in good health. CDR3: CASSQAAATGNTIYF. CDR3 DNA: TGCGCCAGCAGCCAAGCGGCGGCAACTGGAAACACCATATATTTT.